These 15 T cell receptor beta chains were all obtained from the same sample, sequenced in a study of shared clonotypes between healthy human individuals. The repertoire was sequenced with immunoSEQ multiplex PCR; TCRdb's copy has only in-frame clones and lacks some. This sample has millions of clones, with 85% to 95% found just once. Material for sequencing was naive CD4+ T cells sorted from blood. The sample's subset: CD45RA+ positively selected. All receptors come from a man aged 18 to 30 in good health.

This clone was counted ten times or more. V and J are TRBV5-4 and TRBJ2-2, with a weak D call TRBD1 (6 bases). The CDR3 is made up of 16 amino acids. The ends were cut back, 4 bases at V and 6 bases at J, with 19 bases in the middle. The germline gives CDR1 SGHNT, CDR2 YYREEE (reference sequence). The DNA for the CDR3 is TGTGCCAGCAGCGAGGCTTCGCCAGGGGTAGCCGGGGAGCTGTTTTTT. Translating it yields CASSEASPGVAGELFF.

The rearrangement links TRBV28 to TRBJ2-3, with TRBD1 matching over 8 bases. The V gene's germline CDR1 is MDHEN and CDR2 SYDVKM. J was trimmed by 6 bases and V by 7 bases; bases with no gene match: 12. CDR3 length: 15 amino acids. The CDR3 DNA is TGTGCCAGCACGGGACAGGCCATCGCCGACGATACGCAGTATTTT. Translating it yields CASTGQAIADDTQYF.

The rearrangement links TRBV6-5 to TRBJ1-4; D is ambiguous. Trimming shortened V by 6 bases and J by 3 bases, and 11 bases separated the two germline ends. In germline, CDR1 is MNHEY, CDR2 SVGAGI. The CDR3 spans 14 residues. The CDR3 is CASRRLGSNEKLFF. CDR3 DNA: TGTGCCAGCAGGAGACTGGGCTCTAATGAAAAACTGTTTTTT.

This clone was picked up one time. V usage is TRBV10-1 and J usage is TRBJ2-7, with D tentatively TRBD1 (6 bases). The CDR3 extends over 12 amino acids. Germline V gene data show CDR1 as WNHNN and CDR2 as SYGVQD (reference sequence). Deletions cut 8 bases from V and 3 bases from J, with 11 bases between. In nucleotides, the CDR3 is TGCGCCAGCTGGGACACGTGCTACGAGCAGTACTTC. Translated, it gives CASWDTCYEQYF.

The genes are TRBV6-4 and TRBJ2-3; TRBD1 matches 8 bases. This CDR3 spans 13 amino acids. Per germline, CDR1 MRHNA and CDR2 SNTAGT. V was clipped by 3 bases and J by 8 bases; unmatched bases: 4. The CDR3 DNA reads TGTGCCAGCAGTGATCAAGGACAGGGTACGCAGTATTTT. Amino acid sequence: CASSDQGQGTQYF.

This clone turned up a few times. The CDR3: CAISDSATNEKLFF. Here the CDR3 DNA reads TGTGCCATCAGTGACAGTGCAACTAATGAAAAACTGTTTTTT. V is TRBV10-3 and J is TRBJ1-4; D is unclear. The germline V gene has CDR1 ENHRY and CDR2 SYGVKD. CDR3 length: 14 amino acids. Trimming took 3 bases from V and 0 from J, leaving 5 bases between them.

The gene calls are TRBV30 and TRBJ2-7, with D possibly being TRBD2 (6 bases). CDR1 and CDR2 (germline): GTSNPN, SVGIG (reference sequence). Between the trimmed V and J ends, which lost 8 bases and 1 base, there was a span of 9 bases. The length of the CDR3 is 11 residues. CDR3: CAHGGSYEQYF. In DNA form, the CDR3 reads TGTGCCCACGGAGGGTCCTACGAGCAGTACTTC.

On this clone: The same CDR3 is also encoded by other DNA sequences in this sample. Here the CDR3 DNA reads TGCGCCAGCAGCTTGGCCGGTGCCACAGATACGCAGTATTTT. It translates to CASSLAGATDTQYF. V usage is TRBV5-1 and J usage is TRBJ2-3; the D is unclear. V lost 0 bases and J 2 bases, leaving 7 bases between the germline ends. The germline V gene encodes CDR1 SGHRS and CDR2 YFSETQ. There are 14 residues in the CDR3. Combining the CDR3 with reference TRBV5-1 and TRBJ2-3 gives the whole variable domain KAGVTQTPRYLIKTRGQQVTLSCSPISGHRSVSWYQQTPGQGLQFLFEYFSETQRNKGNFPGRFSGRQFSNSRSEMNVSTLELGDSALYLCASSLAGATDTQYFGPGTRLTVL.

The V and J genes are TRBV7-8 and TRBJ2-3; D tentatively reads TRBD1 or TRBD2 (5 bases each). This CDR3 contains 17 residues. The ends were cut back, 5 bases at V and 0 bases at J, with 18 bases in the middle. Germline assignment: CDR1 SGHVS and CDR2 FQNEAQ. In DNA, the CDR3 is TGTGCCAGCAGCCAGGGTGGAGGAAGCCCTAGCACAGATACGCAGTATTTT. It is translated as CASSQGGGSPSTDTQYF.

V usage is TRBV28 and J usage is TRBJ2-3; D is possibly TRBD1 (6 bases). This CDR3 has 13 amino acids. Germline V CDR1 and CDR2: MDHEN, SYDVKM. The ends were cut back, 2 bases at V and 6 bases at J, with 9 bases in the middle. The CDR3 DNA reads TGTGCCAGCAGTTTACGACAGGCCGATACGCAGTATTTT. It translates to CASSLRQADTQYF.

V usage is TRBV6-1 and J usage is TRBJ1-3, with 7 bases aligning to TRBD1. Germline values: CDR1 MNHNS, CDR2 SASEGT. J lost 2 bases, V lost 7 bases, and 8 bases had no gene match. There are 15 residues in the CDR3. CDR3 DNA: TGTGCCAGCACCCTAAGGGGGCTCCCTGGAAACACCATATATTTT. It encodes CASTLRGLPGNTIYF.

The V and J genes are TRBV10-3 and TRBJ2-1; D is uncertain. This CDR3 is built from 14 residues. V dropped 4 bases and J dropped 4 bases, with 11 bases sitting between them. Germline values: CDR1 ENHRY, CDR2 SYGVKD. In nucleotides, the CDR3 is TGTGCCATCAGTGTTGAGACGAATTACAATGAGCAGTTCTTC. This sequence encodes CAISVETNYNEQFF.

In regard to this clone: Other DNA sequences in the sample encode the same CDR3. This chain connects TRBV5-6 to TRBJ1-1; no firm D call. The CDR3 totals 13 residues. Deletions cut 0 bases from V and 1 base from J, with 4 bases between. Germline V gene sequence: CDR1 SGHDT, CDR2 YYEEEE. This CDR3 reads CASSLGANTEAFF. The CDR3 nucleotides read TGTGCCAGCAGCTTGGGGGCGAACACTGAAGCTTTCTTT.

The chain joins TRBV5-1 to TRBJ2-2; unclear D gene. This CDR3 has 15 residues. Deletions cut 4 bases from V and 2 bases from J, with 12 bases between. Germline CDR1 SGHRS, CDR2 YFSETQ. The CDR3 loop reads CASSGLTPNTGELFF. For the CDR3, the DNA is TGCGCCAGCAGCGGCCTCACCCCTAACACCGGGGAGCTGTTTTTT.

Note on this clone: This same CDR3 is encoded by further DNA sequences in the sample. The chain carries TRBV9 and TRBJ2-2; no clear D gene. Germline V CDR1 and CDR2: SGDLS, YYNGEE. The CDR3 is made up of 13 amino acids. V was clipped by 6 bases and J by 3 bases, with 9 bases between them. CDR3: CASTRTDTGELFF. The CDR3 nucleotides read TGTGCCAGCACCAGAACCGACACCGGGGAGCTGTTTTTT.